This T cell receptor beta chain is from a study of breast tumors, draining lymph nodes, adjacent tissues. This clonotype appeared a few times. Its cognate antigen is unknown. This CDR3 spans 17 amino acids. Trimming shortened V by 0 bases and J by 2 bases, and 15 bases separated the two germline ends. Per the germline V gene, CDR1 is LGHNA and CDR2 is YNFKEQ. MiXCR, applied by TCRdb to the multiplex PCR reads, yields one record per CDR3 protein. The data contain about 180,000 distinct CDR3 sequences, approximately 30% of them singletons. Axillary draining lymph nodes of breast cancer patients supplied the node samples. Study conclusions and caveats: Tumors had less TCR diversity than lymph nodes, more than nontumor tissue. The data were judged consistent with most tumor T cells coming from lymph node and expanding in tumor. Compared with basal-like, luminal-like tumors shared significantly more repertoire with nontumor tissue.

The chain uses TRBV4-2 and TRBJ2-3; D could derive from TRBD1 or TRBD2 (5 bases each). This receptor was obtained from a female donor with breast cancer. Some clones in this sample may be carry-over from other donors' samples. Sequences were obtained from axillary lymph node tissue. This CDR3 reads CASSQDRVVGDTDTQYF. Here the CDR3 DNA reads TGTGCCAGCAGCCAAGATAGGGTCGTGGGGGACACAGATACGCAGTATTTT.